These 19 T cell receptor beta chains were all obtained from the same sample, sequenced in a study of T cell repertoires in cytomegalovirus infection. Their cognate antigens are unknown. TCRdb independently ran MiXCR on the reads; one entry per CDR3 protein. Here the sample spans some 480,000 distinct CDR3 sequences, around 30% being singletons. The input for sequencing was cultured PBMCs, taken from culture after CMV antigen stimulation. These receptors all stem from a human donor in good health (CMV status not recorded). Some clones in this sample may be carry-over from other donors' samples.

This clonotype appeared a few times. CDR3 DNA sequence: TGTGCCAGCAGCCCGGGACAAGATAGCAATCAGCCCCAGCATTTT. Its translation is CASSPGQDSNQPQHF. The J gene is TRBJ1-5, the V gene TRBV7-8; tentatively, D is TRBD1 (6 bases). V was cut by 5 bases and J by 0 bases, with 11 bases left in between. This CDR3 spans 15 amino acids. Germline lookup yields CDR1 SGHVS and CDR2 FQNEAQ.

The chain has TRBV28 and TRBJ2-3, with D tentatively TRBD1 (6 bases). CDR1 is MDHEN and CDR2 is SYDVKM in the germline V gene. V was clipped by 5 bases and J by 3 bases, with 18 bases between them. The CDR3 totals 16 residues. CDR3 protein: CASSGGGARETDTQYF. CDR3 DNA: TGTGCCAGCAGTGGTGGGGGCGCTCGGGAAACAGATACGCAGTATTTT.

There are a few counts of this clonotype. The chain joins TRBV7-4 to TRBJ2-2; no reliable D call. CDR3 length: 11 residues. V lost 6 bases to trimming and J lost 6 bases, with 5 bases between them. Looked up from germline, CDR1 is SGHVT and CDR2 is SQSDAQ. The CDR3: CASRGPGELFF. CDR3 in DNA: TGTGCCAGCAGAGGGCCCGGGGAGCTGTTTTTT.

The chain couples TRBV7-3 to TRBJ1-1; TRBD1 matches 7 bases. Germline values: CDR1 SGHTA, CDR2 FQGTGA. The CDR3 extends over 11 amino acids. The J segment lost 11 bases and the V segment lost 5 bases, leaving 5 bases of the junction unmatched. The CDR3 DNA sequence: TGTGCCAGCAGCACGACAGGGAAGGCTTTCTTT. This sequence encodes CASSTTGKAFF.

This clonotype was counted between two and nine times. The gene calls are TRBV6-6 and TRBJ1-3; D not resolved. The germline V and J ends were trimmed by 7 bases and 3 bases, with 13 bases remaining between them. The CDR3 is 14 residues long. Germline values: CDR1 MNHNY, CDR2 SVGAGI (reference sequence). The CDR3 DNA reads TGTGCCAGCAAGTTGCGGGCGGATGGAAACACCATATATTTT. It is translated as CASKLRADGNTIYF.

This clonotype has more than one count but fewer than ten. The rearrangement joins TRBV10-1 to TRBJ2-2; 13 bases map to TRBD2. Germline CDR1 reads WNHNN; CDR2 reads SYGVQD (reference sequence). The CDR3 length is 19 residues. V lost 2 bases to trimming and J lost 0 bases; unmatched junction nucleotides: 6. The CDR3 sequence: CASSEPGTSGNPNTGELFF. In DNA, the CDR3 is TGCGCCAGCAGTGAGCCCGGGACTAGCGGGAACCCGAACACCGGGGAGCTGTTTTTT.

This clonotype was picked up a small number of times. The rearrangement links TRBV28 to TRBJ2-7; D is undetermined. Germline V gives CDR1 MDHEN, CDR2 SYDVKM. The CDR3 has 13 residues. V lost 1 base to trimming and J lost 2 bases, with 6 bases between them. DNA for the CDR3: TGTGCCAGCAGTTTATTGGTGACCTACGAGCAGTACTTC. Protein sequence: CASSLLVTYEQYF.

The chain couples TRBV19 to TRBJ1-4; D uncertain. CDR3 size: 16 residues. The ends were cut back, 1 base at V and 0 bases at J, with 9 bases in the middle. CDR1 is LNHDA, CDR2 SQIVND, per germline (reference sequence). The CDR3 spells CASSIGYRTTNEKLFF. CDR3 bases: TGTGCCAGTAGTATAGGATACAGAACAACTAATGAAAAACTGTTTTTT. The full variable domain, its missing parts supplied by reference TRBV19 and TRBJ1-4, is DGGITQSPKYLFRKEGQNVTLSCEQNLNHDAMYWYRQDPGQGLRLIYYSQIVNDFQKGDIAEGYSVSREKKESFPLTVTSAQKNPTAFYLCASSIGYRTTNEKLFFGSGTQLSVL.

This clonotype was observed many times. This chain connects TRBV7-6 to TRBJ2-1, with D possibly TRBD2 on 7 matching bases. The CDR3 has 15 amino acids. Germline V gene lookup returns CDR1 SGHVS and CDR2 FNYEAQ. V lost 1 base and J 7 bases, leaving 14 bases between the germline ends. CDR3 bases: TGTGCCAGCAGCTTAGGCGGGGGCCCAGAAAATGAGCAGTTCTTC. Translating it yields CASSLGGGPENEQFF.

This clonotype has only a few counts. J is TRBJ1-2 and V is TRBV11-2, with 10 bases that match TRBD1. The V segment lost 2 bases and the J segment 6 bases; nucleotides outside the gene matches: 9. The V gene's germline CDR1 is SGHAT and CDR2 FQNNGV. The CDR3 runs to 16 residues. CDR3 nucleotides: TGTGCCAGCAGCTTATTCGAGACAGGGGGCGTCAATGGCTACACCTTC. Residues: CASSLFETGGVNGYTF.

This clonotype has more than one count but fewer than ten. The gene calls are TRBV12-3 or TRBV12-4 and TRBJ2-1; D gene uncertain. Trimming stripped 3 bases from V and 4 bases from J, with 10 bases between. This CDR3 has 14 residues. The DNA of the CDR3 is TGTGCCAGCAGTTTCAATCCGCGTTACAATGAGCAGTTCTTC. Translated, it gives CASSFNPRYNEQFF.

The chain couples TRBV19 to TRBJ1-1; 11 bases are a match to TRBD1. This CDR3 has 15 amino acids. The V segment lost 5 bases and the J segment 7 bases; nucleotides outside the gene matches: 9. Germline CDR1 reads LNHDA; CDR2 reads SQIVND (reference sequence). Written as DNA, the CDR3 is TGTGCCAGTAGTGCGCGGGACAGGGGGGGCCATGAAGCTTTCTTT. Protein: CASSARDRGGHEAFF.

This clonotype was observed once. J is TRBJ2-1 and V is TRBV24-1, with a tentative D call TRBD1 (6 bases). This CDR3 has 15 residues. Trimming removed 7 bases from V and 1 base from J, with 13 bases in between. The germline V gene has CDR1 KGHDR and CDR2 SFDVKD. CDR3 protein: CATSPTGMSYNEQFF. The CDR3 nucleotides are TGTGCCACCAGCCCAACAGGGATGTCCTACAATGAGCAGTTCTTC.

CDR3 amino acids: CASSYSQEGYQPQHF. The CDR3, as DNA: TGTGCCAGCAGTTACTCACAGGAAGGGTATCAGCCCCAGCATTTT. The chain combines TRBV6-2 or TRBV6-3 with TRBJ1-5; D might be TRBD1 (5 bases). CDR1 and CDR2 from the germline V gene are MNHEY and SVGEGT. The CDR3 has 15 amino acids. V lost 0 bases and J 5 bases, leaving 11 bases between the germline ends.

This clonotype occurred a few times. This chain connects TRBV7-9 to TRBJ2-3; 7 bases line up with TRBD1. Germline loops: CDR1 SEHNR, CDR2 FQNEAQ (reference sequence). Trimming removed 4 bases from V and 4 bases from J; junction bases left unmatched: 8. The CDR3 is 15 residues long. The CDR3 DNA is TGTGCCAGCAGCTCCCCGGGGACAGCTTCAGATACGCAGTATTTT. This gives the protein CASSSPGTASDTQYF. The variable domain in full, with the rest retrieved from reference TRBV7-9 and TRBJ2-3, is DTGVSQNPRHKITKRGQNVTFRCDPISEHNRLYWYRQTLGQGPEFLTYFQNEAQLEKSRLLSDRFSAERPKGSFSTLEIQRTEQGDSAMYLCASSSPGTASDTQYFGPGTRLTVL.

Here the CDR3 reads CAIGLAATPGELFF. The CDR3, as DNA: TGTGCCATCGGGCTAGCGGCGACCCCCGGGGAGCTGTTTTTT. The chain carries TRBV10-3 and TRBJ2-2; 7 nucleotides align to TRBD2. The CDR3 contains 14 residues. Trimming removed 8 bases from V and 6 bases from J; junction bases left unmatched: 9. Germline V gene data show CDR1 as ENHRY and CDR2 as SYGVKD.

This chain joins TRBV28 and TRBJ1-1; D is uncertain. The germline V gene encodes CDR1 MDHEN and CDR2 SYDVKM. Between the trimmed V and J ends, which lost 7 bases and 6 bases, there was a span of 15 bases. The CDR3 spans 13 residues. CDR3 residues: CASMAPGDPEAFF. In DNA, the CDR3 is TGTGCCAGCATGGCCCCAGGCGACCCTGAAGCTTTCTTT.

V and J are TRBV6-6 and TRBJ1-3, with D possibly being TRBD1 (6 bases). The V end lost 5 bases, the J end lost 9 bases, and 23 bases lay between the germline ends. This CDR3 is built from 16 residues. CDR1 and CDR2 (germline): MNHNY, SVGAGI (reference sequence). DNA for the CDR3: TGTGCCAGCAGTCCCGGTGGAGGGACAAATATTGTCACCATATATTTT. Translated, it gives CASSPGGGTNIVTIYF.

The chain has TRBV12-3 or TRBV12-4 and TRBJ1-3, with TRBD1 matching 7 bases. The CDR3 sequence is 16 residues long. J was trimmed by 0 bases and V by 10 bases; bases with no gene match: 12. CDR3 in amino acids: CAITEGTDYSGNTIYF. CDR3 DNA sequence: TGTGCCATCACTGAGGGGACAGACTACTCTGGAAACACCATATATTTT.